This T cell receptor (beta chain) was captured by sequencing in a study of cytomegalovirus exposure and HLA in healthy donors (dated by TCRdb to the late 2010s). In terms of the full investigation: An earlier analysis of approximately 640 of the donors reported 250 to 350 Gb of sequence data and some 100 million unique TCR beta sequences from approximately 180 million T cells. Besides the first cohort of roughly 700 subjects, a separate validation cohort made up of over 95 different subjects was used. About 300 gigabases of sequencing data and approximately 85 million unique TCR sequences were included in an early release covering around 600 HLA-typed donors. In a later genetic analysis, genome-wide SNP genotypes for about 55% of the roughly 670 donors were used, and that subset was treated as a discovery cohort. HLA typing included class I and class II loci at four-digit resolution. Of the approximately 400 genotyped donors, 65% to 90% were placed in the genetic ancestry cluster associated with self-reported Caucasian donors. All discovery cohort repertoires had been generated using a single sequencing platform. Alongside the repertoire data, information on donor age, sex, ethnicity and CMV serostatus was compiled. The number of donors typed differed by locus, with about 629-630 for A, B, C, DRB1 and DQB1, roughly 520 for DQA1, 600 to 610 for DPA1, and some 440 for DPB1. On average, about 200,000 unique TCR beta nucleotide sequences were sequenced per donor among roughly 430 genotyped donors of the cohort, with around 19% of those sequences being non-productive. The study profiled the T cell repertoires of under 700 subjects by immunosequencing and related them to cytomegalovirus serostatus. The later analysis used no new phenotypic data to find candidate immune exposures, relying instead on TCR beta sequences and their occurrence across donors. An earlier analysis of 587 of the donors used high-throughput TCR beta sequencing to judge whether each TCR beta V gene segment behaved as functional or pseudogenic. In a later analysis, previously published TCR beta repertoires from fewer than 750 donors were re-analyzed and high-resolution HLA genotyping was added so that TCR occurrence patterns could be studied. Roughly 5 DR-DQ haplotypes were handled as single units for association and clustering, since linkage in the cohort was strong. The aim of the study was to test whether cataloging public T cell receptors could identify signatures of past pathogen exposure. High-throughput TCR immunosequencing, statistical association of individual TCRs with disease status, and machine learning were combined to predict cytomegalovirus infection status.

The library was made by the immunoSEQ multiplex PCR assay. For the multiplex PCR, a mixture combining 60 forward primers for TCR Vbeta segments and 13 reverse primers for TCR Jbeta segments was used. Amplification of the CDR3 region of rearranged TCR beta genes was performed with a multiplex PCR assay on genomic DNA. On the Illumina HiSeq System, the amplified TCR beta libraries were sequenced as 87-base-pair reads. From the authors' description of their analysis: A later analysis tallied around 87 million unique TCR beta chains across the 666 repertoires, and approximately 12 million of those chains were shared by two or more donors. To remove PCR and sequencing errors, raw reads were error-corrected and collapsed into unique sequences using a nearest-neighbor algorithm that merged closely related sequences. Alignment of CDR3 sequences to IMGT reference sequences was used to assign V, D and J gene segments. Each retained sequence needed at least a six-nucleotide match to both a V gene segment and a J gene segment. Rearrangements were classified as productive when the CDR3 lacked stop codons and remained in frame with V and J, and all other rearrangements were classified as non-productive. CDR3 was defined according to IMGT convention as the region running from the second conserved V-encoded cysteine to the conserved J-encoded phenylalanine. Sequences without an unambiguous match to a single V gene segment were excluded from the earlier analysis of several hundred of the donors. In an earlier analysis of some 590 of the donors, a V segment was called functional when productive rearrangements were above 56.7%, and segregating when the standard deviation between donors exceeded 5%. A statistical classification framework was built to diagnose cytomegalovirus status from the catalog of TCR beta chain sequences. In a later analysis, TCR nucleotide sequences were compared against IMGT/GENE-DB human TR gene sequences so that V and J genes could be assigned. The TCRdist pipeline was used in a later analysis to assign CDR3 sequences and most-parsimonious VDJ recombination scenarios. In a later analysis, every TCR beta chain was defined by the combination of its CDR3 amino acid sequence and its V-gene family, and reads without a unique V-gene family were dropped. As a way to deal with suspected cross-contamination and a sequencing artifact, a later analysis dropped nearly 600 nucleotide sequences that were highly shared and had low generation probability. A later analysis calculated a clonal expansion index for each public chain from normalized within-repertoire ranks of inferred template counts. In a later analysis, generation probabilities were computed with a VDJ recombination model fitted to out-of-frame rearrangements, and the resulting probabilities were checked against IGoR. A later analysis scored TCR-TCR, TCR-HLA and TCR-CMV co-occurrence with hypergeometric tests, applying a repertoire-size bias correction to TCR pairs. To estimate false discovery rates, a later analysis permuted the HLA or CMV assignments 20 times. In a later analysis, co-occurring TCRs were grouped using DBSCAN, with TCRdist sequence similarity added in when clustering inside HLA-allele-positive subsets. Co-occurrence clustering excluded repertoires with fewer than 30,000 or more than 120,000 public chains, plus five with anomalous nucleotide sharing. The source is immuneACCESS, and TCRdb retained only in-frame sequences with V and J called. Part of the clones is not carried over; for the studies checked, unresolved V genes explain less than half of this, and the remainder is unexplained. V and J calls and clone size are as listed in that table; D and trimming were resolved from the DNA. The sample includes about 82,000 clones, with around 77% observed a single time. The top ten clonotypes cover more than 2.5% of the sample.

The cohort was made up of roughly 670 healthy bone marrow donors. Cohort members were all nominally healthy when sampled, although unrecorded immune exposures were likely present. The donor was CMV seronegative and was included in the group of a few hundred seronegative cohort members. Each donor provided a peripheral blood sample, and peripheral blood mononuclear cells were used for TCR beta sequencing. The Qiagen DNeasy Blood Extraction Kit was used to extract genomic DNA from the blood cell samples. Turning to this clone: Which antigen it targets is not known. Per-nucleotide qualities are absent, and no much larger clonotype sits a single base away.

CDR1 and CDR2 are drawn from the germline V gene: MNHNS, SASEGT. Counted from cysteine to phenylalanine, this CDR3 has 16 amino acids. Of the read, only the CDR3 DNA is kept; its 48 bases are in frame from base 1. Beyond this particular receptor, the publication reports: Broadly in line with IMGT annotations, most TCR beta V segments showed up in productive rearrangements about 87% or about 30% of the time in an earlier analysis of several hundred of the donors. In vitro tests confirmed that a few of the cytomegalovirus-associated TCR beta chains recognize cytomegalovirus antigens. In both the original and validation cohorts, the classifier was reported to diagnose cytomegalovirus status with high specificity and sensitivity. Most TCR sequences were observed very rarely across donors, whereas some public TCRs were present in many individuals. V-gene and J-gene trimming of TCR beta chains was associated with a missense DCLRE1C variant in a later genetic analysis, and the association was replicated in an independent cohort. A total of about 150 TCR beta chains were listed by the study as associated with cytomegalovirus. In a later genetic analysis, fewer N-insertions in productive TCRs were reported among donors in an Asian-associated ancestry cluster than the approximately 710-donor mean. Correlated functional status among segregating V segments might reflect linkage disequilibrium, but an unknown experimental factor could not be ruled out. In a later analysis, most CMV-associated TCR beta chains were found to appear HLA-restricted, with HLA associations seemingly driven largely by CMV exposure. Because the 87-base-pair reads could not distinguish some IMGT-functional V segments, including TRBV6-2 and TRBV6-3, those segments were excluded. Sequencing depth was assumed to be roughly uniform across donors in the presence/absence analyses, though that assumption may not hold. A cluster of highly shared sequence variants was judged likely to represent a technical artifact of the sequencing pipeline. Because some donors lacked HLA typing at each locus, the association tests relied only on the typed subset. A later analysis found that HLA-associated TCR beta chains were more clonally expanded and had lower generation probabilities than equally common non-associated chains. A further reported finding was that TCR beta sequences accurately predicted the HLA-A and HLA-B alleles for most subjects in the first cohort. CMV serostatus was the only immune exposure information available for the cohort. Assigning TCR associations to individual alleles was difficult when HLA alleles, especially DR and DQ, strongly co-occurred. The cohort was sequenced for TCR beta chains only, and without alpha or paired-chain data the features that could be detected were limited. According to a later analysis, TCR association rates differed among HLA loci, with DRB1 alleles showing the most associated TCRs and HLA-C alleles showing the fewest. Several of the top co-occurrence clusters appeared to be linked to parvovirus B19, influenza, CMV and Epstein-Barr virus, according to a later analysis. It was suggested by the authors that the approach could potentially be generalized to other disease states and immunological phenotypes. In a later analysis, 16,951 TCR beta sequences were associated with specific HLA alleles at a false discovery rate of 0.05. Because counts were too low, roughly 16 rarely observed V segments, including chromosome 9 orphons, were excluded from the earlier analysis of 587 of the donors.

The sequence derives from a man in his forties or fifties in good health and CMV-seronegative. What was sequenced was PBMCs. The chain is assembled from TRBV6-1 and TRBJ2-5; TRBD2 is a weak D gene call, 5 bases matching. The J call may be in error: the DNA end matches TRBJ2-7 better. The CDR3 has the sequence CASSEAHGSSQDEQYF. The DNA reads TGTGCCAGCAGTGAAGCGCACGGGTCTAGCCAGGACGAGCAGTACTTC.